This T cell receptor beta chain emerged from a study of T cell changes during pregnancy in multiple sclerosis (dated by TCRdb to the late 2010s). Study-wide context: In women with multiple sclerosis, the researchers looked at how the T cell repertoire shifted as pregnancy progressed.

The CDR3 sequence holds 14 residues, the cysteine and phenylalanine included. Of all the DNA, just the CDR3 is kept, 42 bases in frame from base 1. V gives up 10 bases and J gives up 1 base, and the segment between their germline ends measures 16 bases. CDR1 and CDR2 (LNHDA, SQIVND) derive from the germline V gene (reference sequence). Libraries came from the immunoSEQ multiplex PCR assay. The table was pulled from immuneACCESS by TCRdb, which kept in-frame rearrangements only. Such tables lose some clones; where checked, under half of the loss comes from unresolved V genes, and the rest has no known cause. This sample has 35,000 to 40,000 clones in its table, and about 94% of those were observed once. The ten largest clones represent about 0.39% of the sample. As regards this clone: Its antigen is still unknown. The record has no base qualities; no much larger clone is one base away.

This receptor was taken from a female donor with multiple sclerosis, enrolled in a pregnancy study. The sequence is built from TRBV19 and TRBJ1-1, with a weak D call of TRBD1 (5 bases match). The specimen comprised CD4+ T cells from peripheral blood mononuclear cells, sampled in the second trimester of pregnancy. The CDR3 here reads CAIKAGRENTEAFF. The DNA sequence follows: TGTGCCATCAAGGCAGGGCGGGAGAACACTGAAGCTTTCTTT.